The 14 T cell receptor beta chains in this list originate from one sample, sequenced in a study of graft-versus-host responses after intestinal transplantation (dated by TCRdb to the early 2020s). The library was produced with the immunoSEQ multiplex PCR assay. As stored in TCRdb, this immuneACCESS dataset retains in-frame rearrangements with V and J assigned. A fraction of the clones does not appear; measured against another copy, unresolved V genes explain less than half of the discrepancy, and the remainder lacks a known reason. The sample table contains 15,000 or so clones; only one count was recorded for 77% of them. Of the sample, roughly 4% is held by the ten largest clones. To isolate intraepithelial and lamina propria lymphocytes from graft specimens, dithiothreitol, EDTA incubations and collagenase D digestion were used. The sequencing here drew on ileum tissue, taken approximately 27 days after intestinal transplant. The receptors shown here come from a human patient who received an intestinal transplant, so some T cells may come from the graft donor.

CDR3 amino acids: CASSLEGGVGEQFF. CDR3 DNA: TGCGCCAGCAGCTTGGAGGGGGGGGTCGGTGAGCAGTTCTTC. The V gene is TRBV5-1, the J gene TRBJ2-1; D may be TRBD2 (7 bases). V shed 0 bases and J shed 9 bases, with 13 bases lying between them. Germline V gene sequence: CDR1 SGHRS, CDR2 YFSETQ. The length of the CDR3 is 14 residues.

This clone is labeled medium-sized (0.01 to 0.1%). The rearrangement uses TRBV16 and TRBJ1-2; TRBD1 might be the D (5 bases). This CDR3 contains 13 residues. The V end lost 6 bases, the J end lost 2 bases, and 10 bases lay between the germline ends. Germline CDR1 and CDR2: KGHSY and FQNENV. The DNA for the CDR3 is TGTGCCAGCAGTCCGGACACAAACTATGGCTACACCTTC. Protein product: CASSPDTNYGYTF.

The chain carries TRBV5-8 and TRBJ2-1; possible D gene TRBD1, 6 bases. This CDR3 spans 15 amino acids. The V end was cut by 0 bases, the J end by 4 bases, with 11 bases between. Germline V gene sequence: CDR1 SGHTS, CDR2 YDEGEE. In DNA, the CDR3 is TGTGCCAGCAGCTTGGGAGGACAGATGTACAATGAGCAGTTCTTC. It is translated as CASSLGGQMYNEQFF.

The chain uses TRBV6-1 and TRBJ1-1; tentative D call: TRBD1 (6 bases). The germline CDR1 and CDR2 sequences are MNHNS and SASEGT. CDR3 size: 14 residues. Trimming took off 2 bases at V and 5 bases at J, with 12 bases between the two ends. CDR3 in DNA: TGTGCCAGCAGTGAACCAGGGGAGTGGACTGAAGCTTTCTTT. Encoded protein: CASSEPGEWTEAFF.

The sample holds one count of this clone. This chain links TRBV5-6 with TRBJ2-7, with D possibly TRBD2 on 6 matching bases. CDR3 length: 15 amino acids. CDR1 and CDR2 from the germline V gene are SGHDT and YYEEEE. V lost 3 bases, J lost 0 bases, and 13 bases lay in between. CDR3 DNA sequence: TGTGCCAGCAGCTGGGGGGTGGCAAGCTCCTACGAGCAGTACGTC. Amino acids: CASSWGVASSYEQYV.

J is TRBJ1-2 and V is TRBV11-2; no reliable D call. Germline CDR1 SGHAT, CDR2 FQNNGV. The length of the CDR3 is 13 residues. The germline V and J ends were trimmed by 1 base and 2 bases, with 5 bases remaining between them. This chain's CDR3 is CASSLAKNYGYTF. In DNA form, the CDR3 reads TGTGCCAGCAGCTTAGCAAAAAACTATGGCTACACCTTC.

This chain uses TRBV28 with TRBJ1-2; 8 positions match TRBD1. This CDR3 has 14 residues. With V trimmed by 5 bases and J by 4 bases, 6 bases remained unmatched. Per the germline V gene, CDR1 is MDHEN and CDR2 is SYDVKM. The CDR3 here is CASSGRTGLYGYTF. The CDR3 region has the DNA TGTGCCAGCAGTGGCCGGACAGGGCTCTATGGCTACACCTTC.

This clone has a handful of counts. The genes are TRBV4-1 and TRBJ1-2; maybe TRBD1 (6 bases). The V gene lost 1 base and the J gene lost 6 bases, with 9 bases spanning the gap. CDR1 MGHRA and CDR2 YSYEKL come from the germline V gene. This CDR3 is built from 13 residues. The DNA of the CDR3 is TGCGCCAGCAGCCAAGTAGGGGGGGATGGCTACACCTTC. It yields the protein CASSQVGGDGYTF.

This clone is deemed medium-sized. DNA of the CDR3: TGTGCCAGCAGCCTTGGACAGGTTAATGAAAAACTGTTTTTT. This gives the protein CASSLGQVNEKLFF. The chain recombines TRBV28 with TRBJ1-4; TRBD1 aligns across 7 bases. This CDR3 is built from 14 residues. CDR1 MDHEN and CDR2 SYDVKM come from the germline V gene. V shed 6 bases, J shed 4 bases, and the junction held 5 bases outside the gene matches.

The CDR3 is CASSQPQRGAKNIQYF. In DNA form, the CDR3 reads TGTGCCAGCAGCCAGCCTCAGCGGGGGGCCAAAAACATTCAGTACTTC. J is TRBJ2-4 and V is TRBV4-2, with 8 bases lining up with TRBD2. Per germline, CDR1 LGHNA and CDR2 YNFKEQ. The V gene end was trimmed by 3 bases and the J gene end by 1 base; junction bases not matched to a gene: 5. This CDR3 contains 16 residues.

The chain combines TRBV27 with TRBJ2-7; D unclear. V was pared by 5 bases and J by 3 bases, with 11 bases between. This CDR3 is 13 amino acids long. CDR1 is MNHEY, CDR2 SMNVEV, per germline (reference sequence). The CDR3 sequence is CASSPRVGYEQYV. The DNA of the CDR3 is TGTGCCAGCAGTCCCCGAGTGGGCTACGAGCAGTACGTC.

A few counts support this clone. This sequence joins TRBV28 and TRBJ1-1; D ambiguous. V was shortened by 7 bases and J by 5 bases, with 14 bases between the two germline ends. The CDR3 length is 13 residues. From germline, CDR1 is MDHEN and CDR2 SYDVKM. CDR3 nucleotides: TGTGCCAGCACCGAACGCCCTAATACTGAAGCTTTCTTT. Encoded protein: CASTERPNTEAFF. Together with reference TRBV28 and TRBJ1-1, the CDR3 gives the full variable domain: DVKVTQSSRYLVKRTGEKVFLECVQDMDHENMFWYRQDPGLGLRLIYFSYDVKMKEKGDIPEGYSVSREKKERFSLILESASTNQTSMYLCASTERPNTEAFFGQGTRLTVV.

The chain couples TRBV10-1 to TRBJ2-3, with D possibly matching TRBD1 (5 bases). The V and J ends lost 2 bases and 6 bases respectively, with 12 bases between them. CDR1 and CDR2 from the germline V gene are WNHNN and SYGVQD (reference sequence). CDR3 length: 14 residues. This CDR3 is CASSEGHPGDTQYF. The DNA for the CDR3 is TGCGCCAGCAGTGAGGGACACCCAGGGGATACGCAGTATTTT.

V is TRBV6-6 and J is TRBJ2-5, with a tentative D call TRBD1 (5 bases). This CDR3 comprises 13 residues. Germline V gene lookup returns CDR1 MNHNY and CDR2 SVGAGI (reference sequence). Trimming shortened V by 4 bases and J by 2 bases, and 8 bases separated the two germline ends. The DNA for the CDR3 is TGTGCCAGCAGTTTACAGGCACAAGAGACCCAGTACTTC. This encodes CASSLQAQETQYF.